This T cell receptor beta chain was profiled in a study of T cells in Graves' hyperthyroidism and ophthalmopathy. Uncontrolled infection, other autoimmune disease, pregnancy or lactation barred patients from enrollment. There are a few counts of this clonotype. The CDR3 contains 16 residues. V was clipped by 7 bases and J by 1 base; unmatched bases: 7. CDR1 and CDR2 (germline): MNHEY, SVGEGT. RNA transcripts gave rise to amplified TCR beta CDR3 regions. With the HTBI primer set, the TCR CDR3 went through a first round of RT-PCR. TCRdb re-analysed the multiplex PCR reads in MiXCR, keeping a single row per CDR3 protein. The sample lists approximately 600,000 distinct CDR3 sequences, less than 25% occurring once.

The genes are TRBV6-2 or TRBV6-3 and TRBJ2-6; 7 bases align to TRBD1. This clonotype originated in a man aged 25-45 years with Graves' ophthalmopathy. What was sequenced was blood. CDR3 bases: TGTGCCAGCACCCTGACAGGGAAGTCTGGGGCCAACGTCCTGACTTTC. Residues: CASTLTGKSGANVLTF.